Each of the 8 T cell receptor beta chains below was sequenced from the same sample in a study of blood T cell repertoires in COVID-19. This table comes from immunoSEQ multiplex PCR, and its TCRdb copy is limited to in-frame clones, with some not included. Seen here are some 100,000 clones, less than 85% observed once, and the top ten hold about 2.7%. Material for sequencing was peripheral blood. The receptors originated from a man aged 45-65 years with acute or convalescent COVID-19.

The chain links TRBV5-5 to TRBJ2-7; 7 bases align to TRBD1. The length of the CDR3 is 14 residues. The germline CDR1 and CDR2 sequences are SGHKS and YYEKEE (reference sequence). The V gene end was trimmed by 4 bases and the J gene end by 3 bases; junction bases not matched to a gene: 7. The CDR3 nucleotides read TGTGCCAGCAGCCCCGGACAGGCACACTACGAGCAGTACTTC. The encoded protein is CASSPGQAHYEQYF. Together with reference TRBV5-5 and TRBJ2-7, the CDR3 gives the full variable domain: DAGVTQSPTHLIKTRGQQVTLRCSPISGHKSVSWYQQVLGQGPQFIFQYYEKEERGRGNFPDRFSARQFPNYSSELNVNALLLGDSALYLCASSPGQAHYEQYFGPGTRLTVT.

This clone was counted a few times. The genes are TRBV5-1 and TRBJ2-1, with a possible D match to TRBD2 (5 bases). Germline V lookup: CDR1 SGHRS, CDR2 YFSETQ. The CDR3 contains 14 residues. Trimming cost V 2 bases and J 7 bases, with 13 bases left between them. The CDR3 DNA is TGCGCCAGCAGCTTAGCGGTTGCTACAAATGAGCAGTTCTTC. This encodes CASSLAVATNEQFF.

The genes are TRBV3-1 (or the pseudogene TRBV3-2) and TRBJ1-2; tentatively, D is TRBD1 (6 bases). V lost 1 base to trimming and J lost 8 bases, with 14 bases between them. Germline CDR1 and CDR2: LGHDT and YNNKEL (reference sequence). The CDR3 totals 14 residues. The CDR3 DNA reads TGTGCCAGCAGCCAAGGCAACAGGGAGTCGGGCTACACCTTC. Residues: CASSQGNRESGYTF.

V gene TRBV5-8 combines with J gene TRBJ1-4; D is ambiguous. Germline assignment: CDR1 SGHTS and CDR2 YDEGEE. The CDR3 is made up of 17 amino acids. V was clipped by 2 bases and J by 2 bases, with 16 bases between them. The CDR3, as DNA: TGTGCCAGCAGCTTTAGTCTACTTAATGTTACTAATGAAAAACTGTTTTTT. It encodes CASSFSLLNVTNEKLFF.

The chain couples TRBV10-3 to TRBJ2-5, with 12 bases matching TRBD2. Germline V gives CDR1 ENHRY, CDR2 SYGVKD. J was trimmed by 5 bases and V by 0 bases; bases with no gene match: 7. The CDR3 is 17 amino acids. In DNA form, the CDR3 reads TGTGCCATCAGTGAGTCAACGACTAGCGGGGGCGGGGAGACCCAGTACTTC. Translation: CAISESTTSGGGETQYF.

V usage is TRBV25-1 and J usage is TRBJ1-2; the D gene is possibly TRBD1 (5 bases). Deletions cut 1 base from V and 6 bases from J, with 12 bases between. CDR3 length: 14 amino acids. Germline CDR1 and CDR2: MGHDK and SYGVNS. The CDR3 nucleotides are TGTGCCAGCAGTGAATTGGTGACAGCTCATGGCTACACCTTC. Amino acid sequence: CASSELVTAHGYTF.

The chain links TRBV14 to TRBJ1-1; the match to TRBD1 covers 7 bases. The V segment lost 3 bases and the J segment 4 bases; nucleotides outside the gene matches: 8. Germline values: CDR1 SGHDN, CDR2 FVKESK. The CDR3 runs to 15 residues. The CDR3 DNA reads as TGTGCCAGCAGCCAGCTTAGCGCAGGGGGCACTGAAGCTTTCTTT. Encoded protein: CASSQLSAGGTEAFF. Combining the CDR3 with reference TRBV14 and TRBJ1-1 gives the whole variable domain EAGVTQFPSHSVIEKGQTVTLRCDPISGHDNLYWYRRVMGKEIKFLLHFVKESKQDESGMPNNRFLAERTGGTYSTLKVQPAELEDSGVYFCASSQLSAGGTEAFFGQGTRLTVV.

V gene TRBV5-6 combines with J gene TRBJ2-7; a weak D match, TRBD2 (5 bases). Trimming left V 1 base short and J 2 bases short, with 13 bases between. Germline values: CDR1 SGHDT, CDR2 YYEEEE. The CDR3 is made up of 15 amino acids. CDR3 protein: CASSLHSGLTYEQYF. The CDR3 nucleotides read TGTGCCAGCAGCTTGCACTCAGGACTTACCTACGAGCAGTACTTC.